The present T cell receptor (beta chain) was sequenced within a study of cytomegalovirus exposure and HLA in healthy donors (dated by TCRdb to about 2017). With respect to the entire study: A later analysis indicated that the 120 validation repertoires were generated on the platform also employed for the 650 to 850 repertoires of the first cohort. Along with the roughly 670-subject first cohort, a separate validation cohort of around 120 different subjects was used. To predict cytomegalovirus infection status, the study brought together high-throughput TCR immunosequencing, statistical association of individual TCRs with disease status, and machine learning. The study aimed to test whether cataloging public T cell receptors could reveal signatures of past pathogen exposure. Overall study results and their limits: The study listed 170 or so TCR beta chains as associated with cytomegalovirus. Three of the identified cytomegalovirus-associated TCR beta chains were confirmed in vitro to be specific for cytomegalovirus antigens. A later analysis lacked HLA typing for the validation cohort, so it scored co-occurrence in that cohort across all 110 or so repertoires. The classifier was reported to diagnose cytomegalovirus status with high specificity and sensitivity in both the original cohort and the validation cohort. Across donors, most TCR sequences were observed very rarely, whereas some public TCRs were present in many individuals. It was suggested by the authors that the approach could potentially be generalized to other disease states and immunological phenotypes. Of the cluster scores, 90% to 95% were above 0 in a later analysis, which found that TCRs clustered in the first cohort also tended to co-occur in the 110 or so validation repertoires.

CDR1 and CDR2 are drawn from the germline V gene (reference sequence): SGHNT, YYREEE. Cut back by 0 bases and 7 bases, the V and J ends lie 10 bases apart. The CDR3 starts with the cysteine, ends with the phenylalanine, and has 14 residues. CDR3 DNA only is kept here, 42 bases in frame from base 1. To prepare the library, the immunoSEQ multiplex PCR assay was applied. The paper's processing steps were these. A statistical classification framework was developed to diagnose cytomegalovirus status using the catalog of TCR beta chain sequences. TCRdb carries this immuneACCESS record with in-frame sequences only. Its versions omit some clonotypes, under half of them owing to an unresolved V gene in the studies checked, with the rest unexplained. V and J calls and clone size are as listed in that table; D and trimming were resolved from the DNA. The sample data list roughly 77,000 clones, and about 95% of these were observed just once. The ten most abundant clones make up roughly 0.75% of the sample.

This clone was counted once. The specificity of this receptor is unknown. Per-base qualities were not stored, and no clone one base away is much larger. The donors belonged to the validation cohort of about 120 subjects, which was separate from the 666-subject first cohort. Sequencing was carried out using PBMCs. The clonotype originates from a woman under 30 in good health and CMV-seronegative. The rearrangement combines TRBV5-4 with TRBJ1-4; the D gene lacks a confident call. The bases are TGTGCCAGCAGCTTGGACTTCGGGTCTGAAAAACTGTTTTTT. Its amino acids are CASSLDFGSEKLFF.